This T cell receptor (beta chain) was documented in a study of blood T cell repertoires in COVID-19. Repertoires were generated with immunoSEQ multiplex PCR, while TCRdb's copy carries only in-frame clones and drops some. The sample yields some 250,000 clones, roughly 83% seen once. Germline CDR1 reads MNHNS; CDR2 reads SASEGT. This CDR3 contains 11 residues. V lost 3 bases, J lost 8 bases, and 7 bases lay in between. The sample was peripheral blood. V usage is TRBV6-1 and J usage is TRBJ1-2; D is possibly TRBD1 (5 bases). The sequence derives from a woman older than 75 with acute or convalescent COVID-19. CDR3 region: CASSDRVGYTF. The CDR3 nucleotides are TGTGCCAGCAGTGACAGGGTCGGCTACACCTTC.